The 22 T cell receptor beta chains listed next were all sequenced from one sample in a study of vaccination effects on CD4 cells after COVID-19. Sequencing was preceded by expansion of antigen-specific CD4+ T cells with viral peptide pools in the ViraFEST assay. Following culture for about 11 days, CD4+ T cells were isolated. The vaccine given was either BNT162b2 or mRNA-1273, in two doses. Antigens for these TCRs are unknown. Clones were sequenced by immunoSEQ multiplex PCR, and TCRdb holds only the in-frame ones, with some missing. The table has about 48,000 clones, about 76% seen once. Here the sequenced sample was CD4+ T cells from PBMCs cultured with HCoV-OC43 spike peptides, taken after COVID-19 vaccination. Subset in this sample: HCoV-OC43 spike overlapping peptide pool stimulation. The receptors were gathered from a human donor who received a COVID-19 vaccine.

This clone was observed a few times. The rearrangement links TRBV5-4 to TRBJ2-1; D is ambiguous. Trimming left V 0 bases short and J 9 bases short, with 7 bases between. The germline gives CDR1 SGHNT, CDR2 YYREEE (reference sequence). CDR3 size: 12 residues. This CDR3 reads CASSLDTGEQFF. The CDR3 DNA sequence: TGTGCCAGCAGCTTGGATACGGGTGAGCAGTTCTTC.

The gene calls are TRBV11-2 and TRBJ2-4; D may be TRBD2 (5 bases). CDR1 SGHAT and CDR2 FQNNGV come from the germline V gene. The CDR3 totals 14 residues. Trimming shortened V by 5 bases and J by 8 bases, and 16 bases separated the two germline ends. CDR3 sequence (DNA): TGTGCCAGCAGCGACTTACTAGTTACGGACATTCAGTACTTC. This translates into CASSDLLVTDIQYF.

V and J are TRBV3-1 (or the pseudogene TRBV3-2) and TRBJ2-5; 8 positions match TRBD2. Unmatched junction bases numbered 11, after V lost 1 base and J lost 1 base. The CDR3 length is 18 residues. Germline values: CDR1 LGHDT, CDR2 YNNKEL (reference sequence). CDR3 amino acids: CASSQGLAGHQSQETQYF. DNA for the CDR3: TGTGCCAGCAGCCAAGGGCTAGCGGGCCACCAGTCCCAAGAGACCCAGTACTTC.

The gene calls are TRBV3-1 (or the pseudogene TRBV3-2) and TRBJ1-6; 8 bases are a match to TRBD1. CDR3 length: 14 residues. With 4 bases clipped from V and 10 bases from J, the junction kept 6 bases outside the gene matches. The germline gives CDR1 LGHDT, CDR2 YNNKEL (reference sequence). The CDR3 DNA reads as TGTGCCAGCAGCCGGACAGGGCTTCGATCACCCCTCCACTTT. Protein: CASSRTGLRSPLHF.

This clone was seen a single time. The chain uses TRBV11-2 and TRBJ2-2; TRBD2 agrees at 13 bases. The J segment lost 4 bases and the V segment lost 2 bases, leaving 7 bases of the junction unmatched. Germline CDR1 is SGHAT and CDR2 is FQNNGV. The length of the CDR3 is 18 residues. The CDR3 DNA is TGTGCCAGCAGCTTATACTCCGGGACTAGCGGGACCACCGGGGAGCTGTTTTTT. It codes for CASSLYSGTSGTTGELFF.

In DNA, the CDR3 is TGTGCCATCAGTGAGTCGAGGCAGGGGAATAATTCACCCCTCCACTTT. Amino acids: CAISESRQGNNSPLHF. The gene calls are TRBV10-3 and TRBJ1-6; the D gene is possibly TRBD1 (6 bases). The CDR3 is 16 amino acids. V lost 0 bases and J lost 5, with 11 bases in between. Germline-derived CDR1 and CDR2 are ENHRY and SYGVKD.

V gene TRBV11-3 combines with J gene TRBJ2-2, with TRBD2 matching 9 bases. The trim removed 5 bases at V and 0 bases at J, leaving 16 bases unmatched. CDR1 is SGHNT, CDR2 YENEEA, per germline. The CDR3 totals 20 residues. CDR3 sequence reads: CASSQSHVLAGEANTGELFF. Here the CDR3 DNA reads TGTGCCAGCAGCCAAAGCCATGTCTTAGCGGGAGAGGCGAACACCGGGGAGCTGTTTTTT.

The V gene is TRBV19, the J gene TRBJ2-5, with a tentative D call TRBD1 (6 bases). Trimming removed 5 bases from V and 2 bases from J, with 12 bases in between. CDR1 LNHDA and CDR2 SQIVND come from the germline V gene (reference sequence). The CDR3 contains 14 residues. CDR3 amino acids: CASSPWTDQETQYF. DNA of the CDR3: TGTGCCAGTAGTCCTTGGACAGATCAAGAGACCCAGTACTTC. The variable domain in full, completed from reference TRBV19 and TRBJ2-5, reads DGGITQSPKYLFRKEGQNVTLSCEQNLNHDAMYWYRQDPGQGLRLIYYSQIVNDFQKGDIAEGYSVSREKKESFPLTVTSAQKNPTAFYLCASSPWTDQETQYFGPGTRLLVL.

The CDR3 region is CACTLNLEAFF. CDR3 DNA: TGTGCCTGTACCTTGAACCTTGAAGCTTTCTTT. This chain links TRBV30 with TRBJ1-1, with D unresolved. The ends were cut back, 6 bases at V and 7 bases at J, with 12 bases in the middle. CDR1 GTSNPN and CDR2 SVGIG come from the germline V gene (reference sequence). There are 11 residues in the CDR3. The entire variable domain, with the rest obtained from reference TRBV30 and TRBJ1-1, is as follows: SQTIHQWPATLVQPVGSPLSLECTVEGTSNPNLYWYRQAAGRGLQLLFYSVGIGQISSEVPQNLSASRPQDRQFILSSKKLLLSDSGFYLCACTLNLEAFFGQGTRLTVV.

CDR3 residues: CASSLSGGSSYNEQFF. The CDR3 DNA follows: TGTGCCAGCAGTCTAAGTGGAGGAAGCTCCTACAATGAGCAGTTCTTC. This sequence joins TRBV6-6 and TRBJ2-1, with D perhaps TRBD2 (5 bases). V lost 5 bases and J lost 0, with 14 bases in between. Germline CDR1 reads MNHNY; CDR2 reads SVGAGI (reference sequence). The CDR3 is 16 amino acids.

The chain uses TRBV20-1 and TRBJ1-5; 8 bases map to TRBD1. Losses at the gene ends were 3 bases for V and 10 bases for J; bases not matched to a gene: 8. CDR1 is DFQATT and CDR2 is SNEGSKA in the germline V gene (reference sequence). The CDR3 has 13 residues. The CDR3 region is CSASNQGAQPQHF. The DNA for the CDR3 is TGCAGTGCTAGTAACCAGGGGGCGCAACCCCAGCATTTT.

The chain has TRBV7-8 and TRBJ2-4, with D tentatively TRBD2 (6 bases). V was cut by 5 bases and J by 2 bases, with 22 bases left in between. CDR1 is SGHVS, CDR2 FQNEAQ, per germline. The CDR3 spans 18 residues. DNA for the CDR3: TGTGCCAGCAGCCCTGGAGGGCGGGCAGGGTTATCCAAAAACATTCAGTACTTC. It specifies CASSPGGRAGLSKNIQYF.

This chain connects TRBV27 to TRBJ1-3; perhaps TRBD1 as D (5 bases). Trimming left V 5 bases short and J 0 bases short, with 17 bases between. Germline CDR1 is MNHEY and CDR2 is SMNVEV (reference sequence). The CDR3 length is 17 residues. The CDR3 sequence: CASSQRTGTYSGNTIYF. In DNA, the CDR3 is TGTGCCAGCAGTCAACGAACAGGTACTTACTCTGGAAACACCATATATTTT.

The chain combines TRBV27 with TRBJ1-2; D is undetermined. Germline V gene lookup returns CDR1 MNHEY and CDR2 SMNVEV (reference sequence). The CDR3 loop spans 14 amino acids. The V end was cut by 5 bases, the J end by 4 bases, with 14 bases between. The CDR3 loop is CASSPRVDSYGYTF. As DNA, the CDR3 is TGTGCCAGCAGTCCCCGGGTGGATTCCTATGGCTACACCTTC.

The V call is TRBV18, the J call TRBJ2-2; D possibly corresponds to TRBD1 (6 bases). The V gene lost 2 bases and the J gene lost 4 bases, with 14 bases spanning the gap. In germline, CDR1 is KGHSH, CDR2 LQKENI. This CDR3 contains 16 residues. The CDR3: CASSPVSGRGTGELFF. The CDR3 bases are TGTGCCAGCTCACCAGTTTCAGGCAGGGGCACCGGGGAGCTGTTTTTT.

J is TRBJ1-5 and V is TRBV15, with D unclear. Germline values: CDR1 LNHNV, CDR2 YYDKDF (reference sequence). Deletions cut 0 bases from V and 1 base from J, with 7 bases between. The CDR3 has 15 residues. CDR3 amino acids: CATSREWQSNQPQHF. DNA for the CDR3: TGTGCCACCAGCAGAGAGTGGCAGAGCAATCAGCCCCAGCATTTT. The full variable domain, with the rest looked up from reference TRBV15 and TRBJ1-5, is DAMVIQNPRYQVTQFGKPVTLSCSQTLNHNVMYWYQQKSSQAPKLLFHYYDKDFNNEADTPDNFQSRRPNTSFCFLDIRSPGLGDTAMYLCATSREWQSNQPQHFGDGTRLSIL.

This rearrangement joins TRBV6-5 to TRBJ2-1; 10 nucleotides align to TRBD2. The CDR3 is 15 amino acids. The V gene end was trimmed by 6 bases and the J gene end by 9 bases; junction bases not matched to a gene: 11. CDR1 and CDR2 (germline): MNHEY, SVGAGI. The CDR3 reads CASSQQGLATGEQFF. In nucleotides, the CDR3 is TGTGCCAGCAGCCAACAGGGACTAGCGACGGGTGAGCAGTTCTTC.

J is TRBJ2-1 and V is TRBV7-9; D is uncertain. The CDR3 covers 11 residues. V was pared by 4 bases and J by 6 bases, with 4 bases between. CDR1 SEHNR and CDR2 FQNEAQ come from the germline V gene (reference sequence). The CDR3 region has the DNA TGTGCCAGCAGCTCTAGCAATGAGCAGTTCTTC. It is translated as CASSSSNEQFF.

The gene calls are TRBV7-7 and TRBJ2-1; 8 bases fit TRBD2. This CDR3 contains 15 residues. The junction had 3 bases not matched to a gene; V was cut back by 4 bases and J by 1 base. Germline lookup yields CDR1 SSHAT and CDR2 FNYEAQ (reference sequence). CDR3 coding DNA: TGTGCCAGCAGCTCCGGACTAGCTTCCTACAATGAGCAGTTCTTC. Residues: CASSSGLASYNEQFF.

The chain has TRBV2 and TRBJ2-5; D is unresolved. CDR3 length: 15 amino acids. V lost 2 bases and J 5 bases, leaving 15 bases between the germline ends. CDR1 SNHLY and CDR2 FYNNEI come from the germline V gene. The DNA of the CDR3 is TGTGCCAGCAGTGAACGACTGGGAAAAGGGGAGACCCAGTACTTC. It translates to CASSERLGKGETQYF. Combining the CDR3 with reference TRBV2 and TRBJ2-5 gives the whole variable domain EPEVTQTPSHQVTQMGQEVILRCVPISNHLYFYWYRQILGQKVEFLVSFYNNEISEKSEIFDDQFSVERPDGSNFTLKIRSTKLEDSAMYFCASSERLGKGETQYFGPGTRLLVL.

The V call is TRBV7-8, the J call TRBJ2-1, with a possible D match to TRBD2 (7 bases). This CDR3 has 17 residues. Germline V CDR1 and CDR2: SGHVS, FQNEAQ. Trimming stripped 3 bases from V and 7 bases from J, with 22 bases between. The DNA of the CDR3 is TGTGCCAGCAGCTTTCGGAGGATGGGGGGGGCGAGGAATGAGCAGTTCTTC. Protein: CASSFRRMGGARNEQFF.

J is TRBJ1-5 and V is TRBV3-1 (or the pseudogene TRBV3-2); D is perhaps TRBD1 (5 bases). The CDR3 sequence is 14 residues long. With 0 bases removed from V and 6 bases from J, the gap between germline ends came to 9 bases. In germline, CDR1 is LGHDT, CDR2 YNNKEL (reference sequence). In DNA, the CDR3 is TGTGCCAGCAGCCAAGATTCTCAGGGTCAGCCCCAGCATTTT. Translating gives CASSQDSQGQPQHF.